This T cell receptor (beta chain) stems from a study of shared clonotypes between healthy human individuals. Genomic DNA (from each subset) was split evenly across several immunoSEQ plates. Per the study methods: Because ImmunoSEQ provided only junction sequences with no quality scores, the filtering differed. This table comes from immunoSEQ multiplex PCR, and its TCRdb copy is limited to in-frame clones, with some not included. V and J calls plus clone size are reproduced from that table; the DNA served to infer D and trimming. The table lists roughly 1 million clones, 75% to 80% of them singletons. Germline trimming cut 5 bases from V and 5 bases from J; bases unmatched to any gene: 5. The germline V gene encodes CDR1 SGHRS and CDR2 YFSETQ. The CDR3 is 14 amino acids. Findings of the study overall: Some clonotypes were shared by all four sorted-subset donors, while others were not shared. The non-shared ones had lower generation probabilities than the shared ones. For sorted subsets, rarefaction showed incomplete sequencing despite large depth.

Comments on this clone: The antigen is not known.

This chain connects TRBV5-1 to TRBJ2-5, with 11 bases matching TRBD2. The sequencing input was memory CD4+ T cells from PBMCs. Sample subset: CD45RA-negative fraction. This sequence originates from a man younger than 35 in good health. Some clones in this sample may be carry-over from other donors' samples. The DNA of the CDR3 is TGCGCCAGCAGTAGCGGGAGGGCCTGGGAGACCCAGTACTTC. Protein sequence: CASSSGRAWETQYF.